A single sample is the source of the 22 T cell receptor beta chains below, sequenced in a study of CD4 T cells in relation to SARS-CoV-2 and coronaviruses. Before the COVID-19 pandemic, during about 2010-2019, CD4+ T cells were taken from unexposed donors. Sequencing used immunoSEQ multiplex PCR; TCRdb keeps in-frame clones, though not all of them. The table includes about 64,000 clones, 94% detected once. The sequenced sample consisted of naive CD4+ T cells from PBMCs. Subset noted: naive CD4+ T cells isolated by negative enrichment. These receptors all come from a human donor in good health.

V and J are TRBV7-9 and TRBJ1-6; D gene unclear. From germline, CDR1 is SEHNR and CDR2 FQNEAQ (reference sequence). With 4 bases removed from V and 8 bases from J, the gap between germline ends came to 9 bases. The CDR3 loop spans 13 amino acids. As DNA, the CDR3 is TGTGCCAGCAGCTCCATACATGATTCACCCCTCCACTTT. Translated, it gives CASSSIHDSPLHF.

The rearrangement links TRBV30 to TRBJ2-7; 8 bases match TRBD1. V trimming: 3 bases; J trimming: 6 bases; junction bases outside the gene matches: 10. This CDR3 contains 14 residues. Germline V gives CDR1 GTSNPN, CDR2 SVGIG (reference sequence). CDR3 in amino acids: CAWSLGGQVAEQYF. As DNA, the CDR3 is TGTGCCTGGAGCTTGGGGGGACAGGTTGCCGAGCAGTACTTC.

The chain employs TRBV6-5 and TRBJ1-2; D possibly corresponds to TRBD1 (5 bases). Trimming took off 10 bases at V and 7 bases at J, with 16 bases between the two ends. The CDR3 consists of 12 residues. Germline CDR1 reads MNHEY; CDR2 reads SVGAGI. The CDR3 region is CAIKQALGGYTF. The DNA of the CDR3 is TGTGCCATCAAACAGGCGTTGGGTGGCTACACCTTC.

This clone was picked up one time. V is TRBV15 and J is TRBJ2-3; 14 bases align to TRBD2. CDR3 length: 20 residues. After removal of 0 bases from V and 8 bases from J, the junction contained 16 bases not matched to a gene. In germline, CDR1 is LNHNV, CDR2 YYDKDF (reference sequence). The CDR3 protein is CATSREGSGRMTSGRGTQYF. The CDR3 bases are TGTGCCACCAGCAGAGAAGGATCTGGGCGGATGACTAGCGGGAGGGGTACGCAGTATTTT.

This clone is a singleton in its sample. V and J are TRBV28 and TRBJ1-4; D is unclear. V gave up 6 bases and J gave up 4 bases, with 6 bases separating them. This CDR3 has 12 amino acids. CDR1 and CDR2 (germline): MDHEN, SYDVKM. The CDR3 loop is CASREINEKLFF. CDR3 bases: TGTGCCAGCAGGGAAATTAATGAAAAACTGTTTTTT.

The V gene is TRBV28, the J gene TRBJ2-1, with D unclear. The CDR3 covers 17 residues. Germline CDR1 reads MDHEN; CDR2 reads SYDVKM. V lost 3 bases and J lost 7, with 22 bases in between. The CDR3 protein is CASSFPRGSGPENEQFF. In DNA, the CDR3 is TGTGCCAGCAGTTTCCCGCGTGGGTCGGGCCCAGAAAATGAGCAGTTCTTC.

V gene TRBV4-2 combines with J gene TRBJ2-6; TRBD1 might be the D (5 bases). CDR1 and CDR2 (germline): LGHNA, YNFKEQ. This CDR3 region has 16 residues. The V and J ends lost 2 bases and 3 bases respectively, with 11 bases between them. CDR3 in amino acids: CASSQHGAGGANVLTF. DNA for the CDR3: TGTGCCAGCAGCCAACATGGGGCTGGTGGGGCCAACGTCCTGACTTTC.

This clone was recorded once. The chain recombines TRBV11-2 with TRBJ2-7; 10 nucleotides line up with TRBD1. In germline, CDR1 is SGHAT, CDR2 FQNNGV. J lost 7 bases, V lost 3 bases, and 6 bases had no gene match. This CDR3 is 14 amino acids long. The CDR3: CASSFFRTGGEQYF. CDR3 bases: TGTGCCAGCAGCTTTTTCCGGACAGGGGGGGAGCAGTACTTC.

The chain combines TRBV11-1 with TRBJ2-7; TRBD1 matches 9 bases. V lost 5 bases, J lost 3 bases, and 8 bases stayed unmatched. Germline V lookup: CDR1 SGHAT, CDR2 FQDESV (reference sequence). This CDR3 has 15 amino acids. The DNA for the CDR3 is TGTGCCAGCAGCCCGCAGGACAGGGGACTCTACGAGCAGTACTTC. Translating it yields CASSPQDRGLYEQYF. Full variable domain (rest looked up from reference TRBV11-1 and TRBJ2-7): EAEVAQSPRYKITEKSQAVAFWCDPISGHATLYWYRQILGQGPELLVQFQDESVVDDSQLPKDRFSAERLKGVDSTLKIQPAELGDSAMYLCASSPQDRGLYEQYFGPGTRLTVT.

The genes are TRBV27 and TRBJ2-5, with unresolved D. The CDR3 is made up of 13 amino acids. Between the trimmed V and J ends, which lost 5 bases and 4 bases, there was a span of 11 bases. The germline V gene has CDR1 MNHEY and CDR2 SMNVEV (reference sequence). CDR3 residues: CASSKNLRETQYF. DNA for the CDR3: TGTGCCAGCAGTAAAAACCTCCGAGAGACCCAGTACTTC.

The CDR3 protein is CASSLTDFTEQYF. Here the CDR3 DNA reads TGTGCCAGCAGCCTAACGGACTTTACCGAGCAGTACTTC. The J gene is TRBJ2-7, the V gene TRBV9; possibly TRBD2 for D (5 bases). CDR1 and CDR2 from the germline V gene are SGDLS and YYNGEE. The germline V and J ends were trimmed by 4 bases and 6 bases, with 14 bases remaining between them. The CDR3 is made up of 13 amino acids.

CDR3 DNA: TGTGCCAGCTCACCATTTGCGTCAGGCGTATGGAGCTCCTACAATGAGCAGTTCTTC. Encoded protein: CASSPFASGVWSSYNEQFF. The chain joins TRBV18 to TRBJ2-1; D is ambiguous. Germline-derived CDR1 and CDR2 are KGHSH and LQKENI. V lost 2 bases to trimming and J lost 0 bases, with 20 bases between them. The CDR3 is 19 amino acids. Filled out from reference TRBV18 and TRBJ2-1, the complete variable domain reads NAGVMQNPRHLVRRRGQEARLRCSPMKGHSHVYWYRQLPEEGLKFMVYLQKENIIDESGMPKERFSAEFPKEGPSILRIQQVVRGDSAAYFCASSPFASGVWSSYNEQFFGPGTRLTVL.

V gene TRBV7-2 combines with J gene TRBJ2-1, with 8 bases that match TRBD2. Germline CDR1 SGHTA, CDR2 FQGNSA. The CDR3 is 15 residues long. J lost 3 bases, V lost 1 base, and 2 bases had no gene match. CDR3 loop: CASSLVSGNYNEQFF. CDR3 nucleotide sequence: TGTGCCAGCAGCTTAGTTAGCGGGAACTACAATGAGCAGTTCTTC.

This clone was detected once. This chain links TRBV7-9 with TRBJ2-4; 10 nucleotides align to TRBD1. After removal of 3 bases from V and 7 bases from J, the junction contained 6 bases not matched to a gene. CDR1 is SEHNR, CDR2 FQNEAQ, per germline (reference sequence). The CDR3 is 15 residues long. CDR3 in amino acids: CASSFTTGGENIQYF. The CDR3 nucleotides are TGTGCCAGCAGCTTTACGACAGGGGGCGAGAACATTCAGTACTTC.

This chain joins TRBV28 and TRBJ2-3; TRBD2 might be the D (5 bases). The germline V and J ends were trimmed by 6 bases and 5 bases, with 15 bases remaining between them. Germline CDR1 MDHEN, CDR2 SYDVKM. This CDR3 comprises 14 residues. The CDR3 reads CASRLGFLRDTQYF. The DNA for the CDR3 is TGTGCCAGCAGACTAGGGTTTTTACGAGATACGCAGTATTTT.

The chain joins TRBV4-2 to TRBJ1-1, with TRBD1 matching 10 bases. The germline gives CDR1 LGHNA, CDR2 YNFKEQ. The junction had 4 bases not matched to a gene; V was cut back by 4 bases and J by 5 bases. This CDR3 is built from 14 residues. The CDR3 bases are TGTGCCAGCAGCCTCGGACAGGGGGGTACTGAAGCTTTCTTT. Protein: CASSLGQGGTEAFF.

In this sample, this clone turned up once. The rearrangement uses TRBV5-1 and TRBJ2-7, with 12 nucleotides matching TRBD2. V shed 4 bases, J shed 6 bases, and the junction held 5 bases outside the gene matches. The CDR3 covers 14 residues. Germline V gene data show CDR1 as SGHRS and CDR2 as YFSETQ. CDR3 DNA: TGCGCCAGCAGCGTGACTAGCGGGAGTGGCGAGCAGTACTTC. Amino acids: CASSVTSGSGEQYF.

The chain uses TRBV2 and TRBJ2-4; 11 bases map to TRBD1. J gave up 6 bases and V 6 bases, and 1 base lay outside the gene matches. This CDR3 spans 13 amino acids. Germline V CDR1 and CDR2: SNHLY, FYNNEI. CDR3 in DNA: TGTGCCAGCAGGGGACAGGGGGGAAACATTCAGTACTTC. Encoded protein: CASRGQGGNIQYF.

This clone turned up a few times. This chain links TRBV10-3 with TRBJ1-1; unclear D gene. Germline CDR1 ENHRY, CDR2 SYGVKD. The CDR3 contains 13 residues. Trimming stripped 3 bases from V and 4 bases from J, with 9 bases between. This CDR3 reads CAISDRGSTEAFF. CDR3 nucleotides: TGTGCCATCAGTGACCGGGGAAGCACTGAAGCTTTCTTT.

The chain uses TRBV7-9 and TRBJ2-2; tentative D call: TRBD1 (6 bases). Per the germline V gene, CDR1 is SEHNR and CDR2 is FQNEAQ (reference sequence). Trimming shortened V by 4 bases and J by 6 bases, and 12 bases separated the two germline ends. The CDR3 runs 14 residues. The CDR3 DNA follows: TGTGCCAGCAGCTCCAGGGGCCGGGCCGGGGAGCTGTTTTTT. As protein: CASSSRGRAGELFF.

The chain combines TRBV2 with TRBJ2-7; 9 bases line up with TRBD1. V gave up 6 bases and J gave up 6 bases; unmatched junction bases: 6. Germline CDR1 and CDR2: SNHLY and FYNNEI. This CDR3 contains 13 residues. CDR3 residues: CASSRDRVSEQYF. The CDR3 bases are TGTGCCAGCAGCCGGGACAGGGTAAGCGAGCAGTACTTC.

This rearrangement joins TRBV5-1 to TRBJ2-7; D is ambiguous. Germline CDR1 and CDR2: SGHRS and YFSETQ. Trimming shortened V by 0 bases and J by 1 base, and 8 bases separated the two germline ends. The CDR3 sequence is 14 residues long. The CDR3 region is CASSLEPGSYEQYF. CDR3 coding DNA: TGCGCCAGCAGCTTGGAGCCAGGTTCCTACGAGCAGTACTTC.